This TCR beta chain was sequenced in a study of T cells in narcolepsy. As for the study in general: Healthy controls were enrolled alongside patients with narcolepsy type 1 or type 2.

Clones were sequenced by immunoSEQ multiplex PCR, and TCRdb holds only the in-frame ones, with some missing. The sample lists 25,000 to 30,000 clones; approximately 82% were seen once. The CDR3 sequence is 16 residues long. After removal of 4 bases from V and 2 bases from J, the junction contained 7 bases not matched to a gene. The V gene's germline CDR1 is SEHNR and CDR2 FQNEAQ (reference sequence). Details on this clone: The antigen is unknown.

Study outcomes and limitations: Reportedly, autoreactive clonotypes were serially detected in patients' blood but not controls'. Same-patient CSF and blood CD4+ T cell clonotypes included HCRT-specific and TRIB2-specific autoreactive ones. Some memory CD4+ repertoires had no autoreactive clone sequences.

This chain uses TRBV7-9 with TRBJ2-1; 8 bases align to TRBD2. The specimen sequenced was CD45RA- memory CD4+ T cells from PBMCs. The sequence came from a human donor with narcolepsy. CDR3 protein: CASSSRGGLAYNEQFF. CDR3 sequence (DNA): TGTGCCAGCAGCTCAAGGGGGGGACTAGCCTACAATGAGCAGTTCTTC.